What follows are 11 T cell receptor beta chains derived from one specimen sequenced in a study of radiation and T cells in renal cell carcinoma. Time point meaning: blood 4 weeks post-SBRT, at nephrectomy. As for treatment: 15 Gy SBRT to primary tumor, nephrectomy 4 weeks later. Produced via immunoSEQ multiplex PCR; TCRdb's table is partial and in-frame only. The sample contains some 150,000 clones, 86% of which appear only once. Sequencing was performed on blood, taken from a patient whose treatment included radiotherapy and nephrectomy. These receptors were collected from a woman between 45 and 65 years old with renal cell carcinoma.

A note on this clone: The junction does not match germline at one end; this may be a read error. The rearrangement links TRBV5-1 to TRBJ1-1, with a weak D call TRBD1 (5 bases). The CDR3 covers 14 residues. From germline, CDR1 is SGHRS and CDR2 YFSETQ. The CDR3 loop is CASSGATENSEAFF. In DNA form, the CDR3 reads TGCGCCAGCAGCGGTGCGACAGAAAACAGTGAAGCTTTCTTT. Full variable domain (rest looked up from reference TRBV5-1 and TRBJ1-1): KAGVTQTPRYLIKTRGQQVTLSCSPISGHRSVSWYQQTPGQGLQFLFEYFSETQRNKGNFPGRFSGRQFSNSRSEMNVSTLELGDSALYLCASSGATENSEAFFGQGTRLTVV.

This sequence joins TRBV4-1 and TRBJ1-2, with D possibly being TRBD1 (6 bases). The CDR3 has 15 residues. Germline lookup yields CDR1 MGHRA and CDR2 YSYEKL. Trimming cost V 4 bases and J 7 bases, with 19 bases left between them. The CDR3 DNA reads TGCGCCAGCAGCCCTCCCCTCGGGGGCGCAGGTGGCTACACCTTC. Its translation: CASSPPLGGAGGYTF.

The chain couples TRBV29-1 to TRBJ2-1; 7 nucleotides line up with TRBD1. Germline values: CDR1 SQVTM, CDR2 ANQGSEA. With 4 bases clipped from V and 12 bases from J, the junction kept 12 bases outside the gene matches. CDR3 length equals 13 residues. CDR3 amino acids: CSVGDRDTAMQFF. CDR3 bases: TGCAGCGTTGGAGACAGGGATACCGCGATGCAGTTCTTC.

This clone was recorded once. The chain carries TRBV2 and TRBJ2-1; 12 bases agree with TRBD2. V lost 6 bases and J lost 9; bases outside the gene matches: 12. Germline V gives CDR1 SNHLY, CDR2 FYNNEI. The CDR3 length is 16 residues. CDR3: CASRRGPSGGASEQFF. The CDR3 DNA is TGTGCCAGCAGGCGCGGCCCTAGCGGGGGGGCCAGTGAGCAGTTCTTC.

V is TRBV6-5 and J is TRBJ1-6; no clear D. V shed 8 bases and J shed 0 bases, with 11 bases lying between them. The CDR3 consists of 15 residues. Germline lookup yields CDR1 MNHEY and CDR2 SVGAGI. The CDR3 reads CASRLGSSYNSPLHF. The CDR3 DNA reads TGTGCCAGCCGGTTGGGGAGCTCCTATAATTCACCCCTCCACTTT.

The CDR3 protein is CASRPLGLSNQPQHF. The DNA for the CDR3 is TGTGCCAGCAGGCCCTTAGGACTGTCGAATCAGCCCCAGCATTTT. The chain couples TRBV6-5 to TRBJ1-5; D ambiguous. The CDR3 runs 15 residues. V was trimmed by 6 bases and J by 4 bases, leaving 16 bases between them. CDR1 is MNHEY and CDR2 is SVGAGI in the germline V gene.

The chain couples TRBV5-6 to TRBJ1-2; possibly TRBD1 for D (6 bases). Trimming stripped 4 bases from V and 2 bases from J, with 24 bases between. The CDR3 extends over 18 amino acids. Germline CDR1 SGHDT, CDR2 YYEEEE. The CDR3 spells CASSTFLQGPIANYGYTF. The CDR3 region has the DNA TGTGCCAGCAGCACCTTCCTACAGGGCCCTATTGCGAACTATGGCTACACCTTC.

The chain joins TRBV28 to TRBJ1-3; no firm D call. The CDR3 is 15 amino acids. V was shortened by 1 base and J by 0 bases, with 7 bases between the two germline ends. Germline-derived CDR1 and CDR2 are MDHEN and SYDVKM. The CDR3 here is CASSLFMVSGNTIYF. The DNA for the CDR3 is TGTGCCAGCAGTTTATTCATGGTCTCTGGAAACACCATATATTTT. The full variable domain, its missing parts supplied by reference TRBV28 and TRBJ1-3, is DVKVTQSSRYLVKRTGEKVFLECVQDMDHENMFWYRQDPGLGLRLIYFSYDVKMKEKGDIPEGYSVSREKKERFSLILESASTNQTSMYLCASSLFMVSGNTIYFGEGSWLTVV.

This chain connects TRBV15 to TRBJ2-3; unclear D gene. Looked up from germline, CDR1 is LNHNV and CDR2 is YYDKDF (reference sequence). V was shortened by 0 bases and J by 6 bases, with 7 bases between the two germline ends. CDR3 length: 13 amino acids. CDR3 amino acids: CATSRDRPDTQYF. The DNA for the CDR3 is TGTGCCACCAGCAGAGATAGACCCGATACGCAGTATTTT.

The chain couples TRBV28 to TRBJ2-7, with 9 bases aligning to TRBD1. The germline gives CDR1 MDHEN, CDR2 SYDVKM. Unmatched junction bases numbered 15, after V lost 6 bases and J lost 6 bases. This CDR3 contains 16 residues. This chain's CDR3 is CASRPPYGTGSAEQYF. In nucleotides, the CDR3 is TGTGCCAGCAGACCCCCTTACGGGACAGGGTCAGCCGAGCAGTACTTC. The full variable domain, with the rest looked up from reference TRBV28 and TRBJ2-7, is DVKVTQSSRYLVKRTGEKVFLECVQDMDHENMFWYRQDPGLGLRLIYFSYDVKMKEKGDIPEGYSVSREKKERFSLILESASTNQTSMYLCASRPPYGTGSAEQYFGPGTRLTVT.

J is TRBJ1-1 and V is TRBV28; D call uncertain. The CDR3 extends over 16 amino acids. Per germline, CDR1 MDHEN and CDR2 SYDVKM. V lost 7 bases to trimming and J lost 0 bases, with 18 bases between them. The CDR3 coding sequence is TGTGCCAGCATCCTAGCAGGAGACATAATGAACACTGAAGCTTTCTTT. This sequence encodes CASILAGDIMNTEAFF.